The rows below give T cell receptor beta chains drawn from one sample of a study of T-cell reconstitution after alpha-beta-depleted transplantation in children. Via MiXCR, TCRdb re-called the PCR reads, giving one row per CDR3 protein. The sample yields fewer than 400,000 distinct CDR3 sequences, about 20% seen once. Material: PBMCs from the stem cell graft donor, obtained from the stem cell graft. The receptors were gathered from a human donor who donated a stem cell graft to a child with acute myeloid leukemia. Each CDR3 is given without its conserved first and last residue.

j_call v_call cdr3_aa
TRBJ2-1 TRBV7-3 ASSFGGGHEQF
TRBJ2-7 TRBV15 ATSREIEYEQY
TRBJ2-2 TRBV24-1 ATSEASGVHTGELF
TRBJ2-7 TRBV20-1 SAPKLTGSYEQY
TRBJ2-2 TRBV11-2 ASSLDLFLGTSGTNTGELF
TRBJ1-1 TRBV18 ASSPWVNTEAF
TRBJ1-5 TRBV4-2 ASSPRRQGKEPQH
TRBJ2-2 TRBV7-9 ASSLAGLGELF
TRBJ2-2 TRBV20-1 SAKSTGELF
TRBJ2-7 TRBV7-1 ASSSTSGRGYEQY
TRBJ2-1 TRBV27 ASISGVGARNEQF
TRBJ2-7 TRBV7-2 ASSFSGPPYEQY
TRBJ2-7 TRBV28 ASIGAPYEQY
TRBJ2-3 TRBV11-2 ASSSGRHTDTQY
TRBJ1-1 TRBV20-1 SARDQRGETEAF
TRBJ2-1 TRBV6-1 ASSLIGPTNEQF
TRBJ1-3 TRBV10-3 AIRLRDTGNTIY
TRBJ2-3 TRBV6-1 ASGGGKRQY
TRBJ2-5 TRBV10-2 ASRGRTGSDETQY
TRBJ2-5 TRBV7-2 ASSPGHRETQY
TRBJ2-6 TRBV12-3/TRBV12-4 ASSFATAGANVLT
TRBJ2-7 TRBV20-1 SARDVAREEI
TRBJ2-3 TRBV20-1 SARSSRSATAPDTQY
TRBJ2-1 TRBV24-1 ATSEGAGQF
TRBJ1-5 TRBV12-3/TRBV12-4 ASSKSGYGWFTQH
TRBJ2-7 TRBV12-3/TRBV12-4 ASSFGSSGSSYEQY
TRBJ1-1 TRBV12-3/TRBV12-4 ASSFLGDRVNTEAF
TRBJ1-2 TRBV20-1 SATGGYGYT
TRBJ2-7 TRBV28 ASSFDTASTYEQY
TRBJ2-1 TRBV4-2 ASSQPLAGGLDEQF
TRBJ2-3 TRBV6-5 ASSYSLAGSTDTQY
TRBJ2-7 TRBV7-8 ASSLSPGDLYYEQY
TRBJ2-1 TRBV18 ASSPPLGTSGQNEQF
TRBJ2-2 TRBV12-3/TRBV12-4 ASRTGTGTGELF
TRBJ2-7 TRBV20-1 SAARRTSYEQY
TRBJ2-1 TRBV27 ASRTLAGRDNEQF
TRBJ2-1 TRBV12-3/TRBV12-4 ASSPELEQF
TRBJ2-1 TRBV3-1 TSSRLVGTSGDYYNEQF
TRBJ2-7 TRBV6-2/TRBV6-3 ASTGGPAPYEQY
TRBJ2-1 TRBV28 ASSPQQGEQF
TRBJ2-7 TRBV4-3 ASSDGASSSYEQY
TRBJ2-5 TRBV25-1 ASSEPREETQY
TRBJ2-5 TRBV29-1 SVEVRQTQY
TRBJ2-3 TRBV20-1 SAEESGRGTDTQY
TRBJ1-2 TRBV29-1 SVVGRESGYT
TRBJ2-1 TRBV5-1 ASSTIAGGVNEQF
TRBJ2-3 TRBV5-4 ASSFPASRGTDTQY
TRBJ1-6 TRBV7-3 ASSSQGFGSPLH
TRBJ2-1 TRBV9 ASSVGGANSYNEQF
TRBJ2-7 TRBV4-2 ASSQEPSGPYEQY
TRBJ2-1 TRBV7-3 ASSLDARTSSNEQF
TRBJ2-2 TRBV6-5 ASMYSGELF
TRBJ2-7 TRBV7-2 ASSSPGHGSYEQY
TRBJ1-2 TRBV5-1 ASSAGTNYGYT
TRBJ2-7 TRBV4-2 ASSQDSSATYEQY
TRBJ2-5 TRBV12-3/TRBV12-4 ASSFTGGRQETQY